Following are 22 T cell receptor beta chains from one sample sequenced in a study of T cell responses to AZD1222 COVID-19 vaccine. Profiled with immunoSEQ multiplex PCR; TCRdb holds only in-frame clones, not every one. Among about 120,000 clones listed, 85% to 90% were seen once. Material: peripheral blood, obtained on day 0 of AZD1222 vaccination. These receptors originate from an adult in good health.

The rearrangement joins TRBV6-6 to TRBJ2-7, with TRBD2 matching over 14 bases. The CDR3 runs to 16 residues. CDR1 is MNHNY, CDR2 SVGAGI, per germline (reference sequence). J lost 7 bases, V lost 6 bases, and 11 bases had no gene match. The CDR3 bases are TGTGCCAGCAGAAGCGTGGGACTAGCGGGGGCGGGGGAGCAGTACTTC. Its translation: CASRSVGLAGAGEQYF.

The gene calls are TRBV5-4 and TRBJ1-5, with D unclear. This CDR3 is 14 amino acids long. V lost 1 base and J 3 bases, leaving 8 bases between the germline ends. Germline CDR1 and CDR2: SGHNT and YYREEE (reference sequence). As DNA, the CDR3 is TGTGCCAGCAGCTTGAAGAGGGACAATCAGCCCCAGCATTTT. Its protein product is CASSLKRDNQPQHF.

In regard to this clone: The same CDR3 arises from other DNA sequences in this sample as well. This chain connects TRBV19 to TRBJ2-7, with 9 bases fitting TRBD1. The CDR3 has 14 residues. The germline CDR1 and CDR2 sequences are LNHDA and SQIVND (reference sequence). The ends lost 1 base at V and 2 bases at J; junction bases unmatched: 0. CDR3 nucleotides: TGTGCCAGTAGTATAGGACAGGGGGCCTACGAGCAGTACTTC. Residues: CASSIGQGAYEQYF.

V is TRBV7-2 and J is TRBJ2-3; 14 bases map to TRBD2. Germline CDR1 reads SGHTA; CDR2 reads FQGNSA. The V segment lost 0 bases and the J segment 3 bases; nucleotides outside the gene matches: 8. The CDR3 sequence is 19 residues long. The CDR3 DNA follows: TGTGCCAGCAGCTTAGCGAGACTAGCGGGAGGGCCAACGACAGATACGCAGTATTTT. It encodes CASSLARLAGGPTTDTQYF.

This clone was picked up one time. The chain has TRBV11-2 and TRBJ1-1; 9 bases fit TRBD1. J lost 6 bases, V lost 4 bases, and 9 bases had no gene match. The V gene's germline CDR1 is SGHAT and CDR2 FQNNGV. CDR3 length equals 15 residues. The DNA of the CDR3 is TGTGCCAGCAGCTCCAAGACAGGGGGATTGGCTGAAGCTTTCTTT. It translates to CASSSKTGGLAEAFF.

The chain uses TRBV11-2 and TRBJ1-3; 7 nucleotides align to TRBD1. This CDR3 spans 16 amino acids. V was pared by 5 bases and J by 0 bases, with 7 bases of the junction left unmatched. Germline-derived CDR1 and CDR2 are SGHAT and FQNNGV. The CDR3 bases are TGTGCCAGCAGCCCCGGGACAGATTTCTCTGGAAACACCATATATTTT. It specifies CASSPGTDFSGNTIYF.

This rearrangement joins TRBV7-9 to TRBJ1-2, with 7 bases lining up with TRBD1. In germline, CDR1 is SEHNR, CDR2 FQNEAQ (reference sequence). J gave up 0 bases and V 1 base, and 8 bases lay outside the gene matches. This CDR3 region has 17 residues. CDR3 sequence reads: CASSLGWGDRANYGYTF. CDR3 nucleotide sequence: TGTGCCAGCAGCTTAGGGTGGGGGGACAGAGCTAACTATGGCTACACCTTC.

The CDR3 DNA is TGCGCCAGCAGCCAAGTTAGGCAAGCCGGTGAGCAGTTCTTC. Its translation: CASSQVRQAGEQFF. The chain couples TRBV4-3 to TRBJ2-1; D remains ambiguous. CDR1 and CDR2 from the germline V gene are LGHNA and YSLEER. The CDR3 consists of 14 residues. Trimming removed 1 base at V and 9 bases at J, with 13 bases between.

V is TRBV27 and J is TRBJ2-1; 7 bases agree with TRBD1. With V trimmed by 2 bases and J by 0 bases, 1 base remained unmatched. The CDR3 contains 15 residues. Germline V gene sequence: CDR1 MNHEY, CDR2 SMNVEV (reference sequence). The CDR3 here is CASSLTGDSYNEQFF. The CDR3 DNA reads as TGTGCCAGCAGTTTAACAGGGGACTCCTACAATGAGCAGTTCTTC.

This chain joins TRBV2 and TRBJ2-7, with 9 nucleotides matching TRBD1. The CDR3 covers 15 residues. Unmatched junction bases numbered 8, after V lost 6 bases and J lost 2 bases. The V gene's germline CDR1 is SNHLY and CDR2 FYNNEI. CDR3 sequence: CASRDGTGRAYEQYF. CDR3 in DNA: TGTGCCAGCAGAGATGGGACAGGGAGGGCCTACGAGCAGTACTTC.

The chain recombines TRBV9 with TRBJ2-7, with D possibly TRBD1 on 5 matching bases. The CDR3 sequence is 14 residues long. CDR1 is SGDLS and CDR2 is YYNGEE in the germline V gene. V lost 3 bases and J 6 bases, leaving 16 bases between the germline ends. CDR3: CASSATTGAVEQYF. CDR3 DNA sequence: TGTGCCAGCAGCGCCACGACTGGGGCGGTCGAGCAGTACTTC.

The rearrangement uses TRBV6-5 and TRBJ1-5; TRBD1 might be the D (6 bases). V was shortened by 6 bases and J by 0 bases, with 9 bases between the two germline ends. Germline assignment: CDR1 MNHEY and CDR2 SVGAGI. The CDR3 has 14 amino acids. Here the CDR3 reads CASSRQDSNQPQHF. The CDR3 nucleotides are TGTGCCAGCAGCCGACAGGATAGCAATCAGCCCCAGCATTTT.

This clone is a singleton in its sample. The J gene is TRBJ1-2, the V gene TRBV6-5; TRBD1 agrees at 9 bases. Germline assignment: CDR1 MNHEY and CDR2 SVGAGI. CDR3 length equals 14 residues. Losses at the gene ends were 6 bases for V and 5 bases for J; bases not matched to a gene: 7. CDR3 protein: CASRSSGQGYGYTF. DNA of the CDR3: TGTGCCAGCAGGTCTTCGGGACAGGGTTATGGCTACACCTTC.

The V gene is TRBV30, the J gene TRBJ1-2; 11 bases align to TRBD1. The CDR3 is made up of 13 amino acids. Germline trimming cut 3 bases from V and 7 bases from J; bases unmatched to any gene: 4. Germline CDR1 is GTSNPN and CDR2 is SVGIG (reference sequence). CDR3 amino acids: CAWRGTGGGGYTF. The CDR3 DNA reads TGTGCCTGGAGGGGGACAGGGGGTGGTGGCTACACCTTC.

This clone was seen once. This chain connects TRBV6-2 or TRBV6-3 to TRBJ1-2; possibly TRBD1 for D (5 bases). This CDR3 has 16 residues. V lost 4 bases and J 5 bases, leaving 20 bases between the germline ends. Germline V gene data show CDR1 as MNHEY and CDR2 as SVGEGT. The CDR3 nucleotides are TGTGCCAGCAGTTCTCAGGGACGATCATTTGAATATGGCTACACCTTC. Its translation: CASSSQGRSFEYGYTF.

The V call is TRBV27, the J call TRBJ2-1, with 8 bases matching TRBD2. J gave up 0 bases and V 2 bases, and 6 bases lay outside the gene matches. Germline loops: CDR1 MNHEY, CDR2 SMNVEV (reference sequence). The CDR3 covers 17 residues. CDR3 bases: TGTGCCAGCAGTTTAGGGCTAGCGGGTTTCTCCTACAATGAGCAGTTCTTC. Translation: CASSLGLAGFSYNEQFF.

The chain uses TRBV2 and TRBJ1-1; 8 bases align to TRBD1. Losses at the gene ends were 6 bases for V and 2 bases for J; bases not matched to a gene: 8. CDR3 size: 15 residues. Germline V lookup: CDR1 SNHLY, CDR2 FYNNEI. CDR3 region: CASRVSGTGNTEAFF. The CDR3, as DNA: TGTGCCAGCAGGGTTTCCGGGACAGGTAACACTGAAGCTTTCTTT.

In its sample, this clone was seen a few times. The V call is TRBV11-2, the J call TRBJ2-2; 8 positions agree with TRBD1. This CDR3 comprises 15 residues. The V segment lost 6 bases and the J segment 6 bases; nucleotides outside the gene matches: 9. CDR1 is SGHAT, CDR2 FQNNGV, per germline. The CDR3 loop is CASSYRTGQSGELFF. DNA of the CDR3: TGTGCCAGCAGTTACCGGACAGGGCAATCCGGGGAGCTGTTTTTT. The variable domain in full, completed from reference TRBV11-2 and TRBJ2-2, reads EAGVAQSPRYKIIEKRQSVAFWCNPISGHATLYWYQQILGQGPKLLIQFQNNGVVDDSQLPKDRFSAERLKGVDSTLKIQPAKLEDSAVYLCASSYRTGQSGELFFGEGSRLTVL.

This clone was seen only once. The chain employs TRBV29-1 and TRBJ1-1; TRBD1 might be the D (6 bases). The germline V gene has CDR1 SQVTM and CDR2 ANQGSEA. The germline V and J ends were trimmed by 7 bases and 0 bases, with 9 bases remaining between them. The CDR3 sequence is 12 residues long. The CDR3 nucleotides read TGCAGCGCGTACAGGGTGAACACTGAAGCTTTCTTT. It translates to CSAYRVNTEAFF.

The chain uses TRBV27 and TRBJ2-7, with 8 bases fitting TRBD1. After removal of 5 bases from V and 4 bases from J, the junction contained 7 bases not matched to a gene. The CDR3 is 14 residues long. Germline V gene sequence: CDR1 MNHEY, CDR2 SMNVEV (reference sequence). In DNA form, the CDR3 reads TGTGCCAGCAGTCCTCAGGGGGCGCGGTACGAGCAGTACTTC. Translation gives CASSPQGARYEQYF.

The V gene is TRBV6-5, the J gene TRBJ1-2; no firm D call. Germline V gene data show CDR1 as MNHEY and CDR2 as SVGAGI. The length of the CDR3 is 14 residues. The V end lost 6 bases, the J end lost 0 bases, and 11 bases lay between the germline ends. The CDR3 region has the DNA TGTGCCAGCAGCTCACCCAGCTCTAACTATGGCTACACCTTC. Residues: CASSSPSSNYGYTF.

The chain uses TRBV7-3 and TRBJ2-5; D gene uncertain. The germline CDR1 and CDR2 sequences are SGHTA and FQGTGA. This CDR3 is 15 amino acids long. The V and J ends lost 2 bases and 4 bases respectively, with 14 bases between them. The chain's CDR3 is CASSLSSALVETQYF. CDR3 nucleotides: TGTGCCAGCAGCTTATCATCGGCGTTAGTAGAGACCCAGTACTTC.